This T cell receptor (beta chain) was captured in a study of post-analysis software for immune sequencing data. Carried by the TCR beta cDNA libraries were unique molecular identifiers. In TCRdb, the PCR reads were re-called with MiXCR into one record per CDR3 protein. The sample has about half a million distinct CDR3 sequences; nearly 45% are singletons. Points on this clonotype: The antigen remains undetermined.

Findings and caveats of the study: Normalized Chao1 diversity was significantly lower in multiple sclerosis patients than in controls. In patients, TRBV5-6, TRBV5-1 and TRBV20-1 belonged to roughly 5 TRBV segments found more frequently than in controls.

Germline CDR1 reads MNHEY; CDR2 reads SMNVEV (reference sequence). The CDR3 is 16 residues long. J gave up 4 bases and V 7 bases, and 10 bases lay outside the gene matches. This clonotype was obtained from a girl under 18 with multiple sclerosis. This chain joins TRBV27 and TRBJ2-1, with 10 bases that match TRBD1. The sequencing input was blood. The CDR3 sequence: CASNNKGQGLYNEQFF. CDR3 nucleotides: TGTGCCAGCAATAACAAGGGACAGGGGTTATACAATGAGCAGTTCTTC.